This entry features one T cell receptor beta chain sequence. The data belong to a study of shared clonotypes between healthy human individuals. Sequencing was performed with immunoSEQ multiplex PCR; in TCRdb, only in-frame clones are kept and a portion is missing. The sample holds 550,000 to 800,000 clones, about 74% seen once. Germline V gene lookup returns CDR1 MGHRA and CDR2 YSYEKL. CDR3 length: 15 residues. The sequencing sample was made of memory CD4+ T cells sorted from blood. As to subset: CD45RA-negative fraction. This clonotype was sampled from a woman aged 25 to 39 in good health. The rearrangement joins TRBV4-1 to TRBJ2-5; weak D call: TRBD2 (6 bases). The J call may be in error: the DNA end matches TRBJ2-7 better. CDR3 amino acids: CASSQGRGFTYEQYF. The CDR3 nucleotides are TGCGCCAGCAGCCAAGGGCGGGGCTTCACCTACGAGCAGTACTTC.